The next 2 T cell receptor beta chains were all read from a single sample in a study of T cells in Graves' hyperthyroidism and ophthalmopathy. TCR beta CDR3 sequences were amplified from RNA transcripts. TCR CDR3 underwent first-round RT-PCR with the HTBI primer set. In TCRdb, the multiplex PCR reads were re-called with MiXCR into one record per CDR3 protein. The table records under 550,000 distinct CDR3 sequences, 20% of them present only once. The source material was blood. All receptors come from a man aged 35-49 years with Graves' ophthalmopathy.

This clonotype was counted at least ten times. The rearrangement uses TRBV6-2 or TRBV6-3 and TRBJ2-1; D not resolved. Germline lookup yields CDR1 MNHEY and CDR2 SVGEGT. The CDR3 is 13 amino acids. V lost 1 base and J lost 8, with 9 bases in between. Here the CDR3 reads CASSYLGRDEQFF. CDR3 in DNA: TGTGCCAGCAGTTACTTAGGGCGAGATGAGCAGTTCTTC.

This chain connects TRBV10-3 to TRBJ2-2; D is ambiguous. Germline lookup yields CDR1 ENHRY and CDR2 SYGVKD. The CDR3 spans 12 residues. V was cut by 5 bases and J by 7 bases, with 8 bases left in between. The CDR3 region has the DNA TGTGCCATCAGTTCGGGTGACGGGGAGCTGTTTTTT. Protein: CAISSGDGELFF.